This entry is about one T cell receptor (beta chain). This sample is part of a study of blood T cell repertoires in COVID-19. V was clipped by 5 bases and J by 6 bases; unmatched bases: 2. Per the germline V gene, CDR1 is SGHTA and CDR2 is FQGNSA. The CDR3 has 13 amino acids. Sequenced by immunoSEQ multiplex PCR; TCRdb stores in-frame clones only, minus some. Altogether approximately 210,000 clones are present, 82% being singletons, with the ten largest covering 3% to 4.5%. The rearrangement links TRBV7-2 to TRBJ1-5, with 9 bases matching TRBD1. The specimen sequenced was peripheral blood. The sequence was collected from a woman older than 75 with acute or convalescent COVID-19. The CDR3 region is CASSPQGAQPQHF. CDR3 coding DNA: TGTGCCAGCAGCCCACAGGGGGCTCAGCCCCAGCATTTT.